Presented here are 22 T cell receptor beta chains from one specimen sequenced in a study of cytomegalovirus exposure and HLA in healthy donors. The primer mix had 60 Vbeta and 13 Jbeta primers. Method: immunoSEQ multiplex PCR; TCRdb's copy keeps in-frame clones and lacks some. The listing records about 210,000 clones. What was sequenced was PBMCs. The receptors were sampled from a woman aged 25 to 39 in good health and CMV-seropositive.

This chain uses TRBV19 with TRBJ2-2; maybe TRBD2 (6 bases). The germline V gene encodes CDR1 LNHDA and CDR2 SQIVND (reference sequence). The CDR3 loop spans 15 amino acids. The V and J ends lost 3 bases and 4 bases respectively, with 12 bases between them. The CDR3 nucleotides read TGTGCCAGTAGTATGTGGGGACTGGGCACCGGGGAGCTGTTTTTT. It translates to CASSMWGLGTGELFF.

The chain combines TRBV6-6 with TRBJ2-5, with a tentative D call TRBD2 (6 bases). CDR1 MNHNY and CDR2 SVGAGI come from the germline V gene (reference sequence). The V gene lost 2 bases and the J gene lost 4 bases, with 17 bases spanning the gap. The CDR3 spans 16 residues. The CDR3 loop is CASSYEVAASTETQYF. The CDR3 bases are TGTGCCAGCAGTTACGAGGTAGCGGCATCCACAGAGACCCAGTACTTC.

This chain links TRBV28 with TRBJ2-7; D call uncertain. Germline CDR1 and CDR2: MDHEN and SYDVKM. This CDR3 spans 14 amino acids. With 2 bases removed from V and 2 bases from J, the gap between germline ends came to 10 bases. The CDR3 protein is CASSLQATTYEQYF. CDR3 DNA: TGTGCCAGCAGTTTACAAGCGACCACCTACGAGCAGTACTTC.

This sequence joins TRBV2 and TRBJ2-7; D possibly corresponds to TRBD1 (5 bases). The CDR3 loop spans 15 amino acids. Germline V lookup: CDR1 SNHLY, CDR2 FYNNEI. The V and J ends lost 2 bases and 7 bases respectively, with 18 bases between them. For the CDR3, the DNA is TGTGCCAGCAGTGAAAATCCGCAGGGCTTGGGGGAGCAGTACTTC. It codes for CASSENPQGLGEQYF.

The rearrangement links TRBV18 to TRBJ2-5, with 8 nucleotides matching TRBD1. The CDR3 consists of 14 residues. Germline values: CDR1 KGHSH, CDR2 LQKENI. J lost 5 bases, V lost 6 bases, and 8 bases had no gene match. The CDR3 DNA reads as TGTGCCAGCTCGCTCCAGGGGGCGAGGGAGACCCAGTACTTC. Its protein is CASSLQGARETQYF.

The chain links TRBV30 to TRBJ1-2; D is perhaps TRBD1 (6 bases). Trimming stripped 1 base from V and 2 bases from J, with 8 bases between. The CDR3 spans 13 residues. Germline V gene sequence: CDR1 GTSNPN, CDR2 SVGIG (reference sequence). The CDR3 region has the DNA TGTGCCTGGAGTGGCGACAGGAACTATGGCTACACCTTC. It yields the protein CAWSGDRNYGYTF.

The chain employs TRBV29-1 and TRBJ2-3, with 7 bases aligning to TRBD2. Germline assignment: CDR1 SQVTM and CDR2 ANQGSEA. The CDR3 length is 15 residues. Trimming removed 6 bases from V and 2 bases from J; junction bases left unmatched: 11. The CDR3 is CSVKIGGRDTDTQYF. CDR3 bases: TGCAGCGTCAAAATCGGGGGGAGGGACACAGATACGCAGTATTTT.

This chain uses TRBV4-2 with TRBJ1-2, with a possible D match to TRBD1 (6 bases). The CDR3 spans 14 residues. Germline V gene sequence: CDR1 LGHNA, CDR2 YNFKEQ. V was shortened by 1 base and J by 8 bases, with 14 bases between the two germline ends. For the CDR3, the DNA is TGTGCCAGCAGCCAAGTGGGGCAGGGACAAGGCTACACCTTC. Protein product: CASSQVGQGQGYTF.

The chain combines TRBV19 with TRBJ2-7; no clear D gene. The CDR3 consists of 12 residues. V was clipped by 2 bases and J by 5 bases, with 7 bases between them. Looked up from germline, CDR1 is LNHDA and CDR2 is SQIVND (reference sequence). The CDR3 protein is CASSIRVDEQYF. Written as DNA, the CDR3 is TGTGCCAGTAGTATACGAGTCGACGAGCAGTACTTC.

This chain connects TRBV6-5 to TRBJ1-1; D remains ambiguous. V was clipped by 6 bases and J by 4 bases, with 9 bases between them. Looked up from germline, CDR1 is MNHEY and CDR2 is SVGAGI. The CDR3 spans 12 residues. The CDR3 DNA is TGTGCCAGCAGGTCAGCGGGCACTGAAGCTTTCTTT. It codes for CASRSAGTEAFF.

V usage is TRBV7-2 and J usage is TRBJ2-4; D not resolved. The CDR3 covers 12 residues. Per germline, CDR1 SGHTA and CDR2 FQGNSA. Deletions cut 3 bases from V and 7 bases from J, with 7 bases between. CDR3 sequence reads: CASSFHSNIQYF. The CDR3 coding sequence is TGTGCCAGCAGCTTCCATAGCAACATTCAGTACTTC.

The rearrangement uses TRBV5-1 and TRBJ2-2; 9 bases map to TRBD2. CDR3 length equals 16 residues. CDR1 is SGHRS, CDR2 YFSETQ, per germline. With V trimmed by 0 bases and J by 6 bases, 6 bases remained unmatched. The CDR3 protein is CASSLAGGRAAGELFF. The CDR3 nucleotides are TGCGCCAGCAGCTTGGCCGGCGGGAGGGCCGCCGGGGAGCTGTTTTTT.

This chain uses TRBV5-5 with TRBJ2-7; D is perhaps TRBD1 (6 bases). Germline CDR1 is SGHKS and CDR2 is YYEKEE (reference sequence). CDR3 length: 14 residues. V shed 7 bases and J shed 2 bases, with 16 bases lying between them. CDR3 in DNA: TGTGCCAGCCATCTACAGGGATCCCCCTACGAGCAGTACTTC. Its translation: CASHLQGSPYEQYF.

Notes on this clone: Distinct nucleotide sequences in the sample also encode this CDR3. The rearrangement links TRBV4-1 to TRBJ2-3; 10 nucleotides agree with TRBD2. Trimming removed 4 bases from V and 2 bases from J; junction bases left unmatched: 6. The CDR3 is 16 residues long. CDR1 and CDR2 (germline): MGHRA, YSYEKL. The CDR3 DNA reads TGCGCCAGCAGCCGAAAGCTAGCGGGGGACACAGATACGCAGTATTTT. This translates into CASSRKLAGDTDTQYF.

The V call is TRBV14, the J call TRBJ2-1; 9 nucleotides align to TRBD1. Per the germline V gene, CDR1 is SGHDN and CDR2 is FVKESK. The CDR3 is 16 amino acids. Trimming cost V 1 base and J 4 bases; bases outside gene matches: 5. The CDR3 DNA reads TGTGCCAGCAGCCAAGCTGAACAGGGGGCTTACAATGAGCAGTTCTTC. Translated: CASSQAEQGAYNEQFF.

This chain links TRBV19 with TRBJ2-5; possibly TRBD2 for D (5 bases). The CDR3 is 14 amino acids. Germline V gives CDR1 LNHDA, CDR2 SQIVND (reference sequence). Trimming shortened V by 5 bases and J by 6 bases, and 16 bases separated the two germline ends. CDR3 sequence: CASSADGLRKTQYF. CDR3 in DNA: TGTGCCAGTAGTGCTGACGGACTTCGGAAGACCCAGTACTTC.

The rearrangement links TRBV29-1 to TRBJ2-3, with D unresolved. Germline V gene sequence: CDR1 SQVTM, CDR2 ANQGSEA. V lost 7 bases and J lost 6, with 17 bases in between. The CDR3 consists of 13 residues. CDR3 nucleotides: TGCAGCGGCCCATCTCTAGATGGCGATACGCAGTATTTT. Translation gives CSGPSLDGDTQYF.

The V gene is TRBV19, the J gene TRBJ1-1; weak D call: TRBD1 (5 bases). Trimming removed 5 bases at V and 1 base at J, with 11 bases between. Germline assignment: CDR1 LNHDA and CDR2 SQIVND (reference sequence). This CDR3 has 14 residues. The DNA of the CDR3 is TGTGCCAGTAGTCAGGGCGGTGGGAACACTGAAGCTTTCTTT. Translating it yields CASSQGGGNTEAFF.

This chain uses TRBV25-1 with TRBJ2-5; TRBD1 agrees at 8 bases. The DNA end lines up better with TRBJ2-7; the J call may be wrong. Germline V gene data show CDR1 as MGHDK and CDR2 as SYGVNS. The CDR3 consists of 16 residues. The DNA for the CDR3 is TGTGCCAGCAGTAAAAGTGGACAGGGAGGCTCCTACGAGCAGTACTTC. Protein sequence: CASSKSGQGGSYEQYF.

V usage is TRBV9 and J usage is TRBJ2-1; a possible D gene is TRBD2 (6 bases). Germline V gene data show CDR1 as SGDLS and CDR2 as YYNGEE. The CDR3 contains 15 residues. Trimming stripped 6 bases from V and 2 bases from J, with 15 bases between. In DNA form, the CDR3 reads TGTGCCAGCACTCCAGATGGGGGGACCTACAATGAGCAGTTCTTC. Protein product: CASTPDGGTYNEQFF.

The V gene is TRBV7-8, the J gene TRBJ2-7; TRBD2 might be the D (6 bases). Looked up from germline, CDR1 is SGHVS and CDR2 is FQNEAQ. CDR3 length: 16 amino acids. V lost 1 base, J lost 3 bases, and 16 bases lay in between. The CDR3 DNA reads as TGTGCCAGCAGCTTAGGGGGCTTGTTGGGGGGCTACGAGCAGTACTTC. This encodes CASSLGGLLGGYEQYF.

In regard to this clone: The sample contains more than one DNA sequence encoding this CDR3. V usage is TRBV5-6 and J usage is TRBJ2-7; D is possibly TRBD1 (5 bases). With 0 bases removed from V and 0 bases from J, the gap between germline ends came to 7 bases. The CDR3 sequence is 14 residues long. CDR1 is SGHDT and CDR2 is YYEEEE in the germline V gene. The CDR3 sequence is CASSLDRISYEQYF. CDR3 nucleotides: TGTGCCAGCAGCTTGGACAGGATCTCCTACGAGCAGTACTTC.